Listed below are T cell receptor beta chains from one sample, sequenced in a study of cytomegalovirus exposure and HLA in healthy donors. TCRdb keeps only in-frame clones here, not all; method: immunoSEQ multiplex PCR. The data contain about 160,000 clones, 80% of them seen just once; the ten biggest clones take up roughly 1.3%. The source material was PBMCs. These receptors were taken from a man aged 25 to 40 in good health and CMV-seronegative. CDR3s include the opening cysteine and the closing phenylalanine or tryptophan. D genes are given only for firm matches. Some rows have no size entry. The others give once, few or many, or a class for an expanded clone.

J gene | D gene | V gene | clone size | CDR3 protein | CDR3 DNA
TRBJ1-2 | . | TRBV6-1 | . | CASSGAVIYGYTF | TGTGCCAGCAGTGGGGCAGTCATCTATGGCTACACCTTC
TRBJ1-2 | . | TRBV6-5 | once | CASSTGNYGYTF | TGTGCCAGCTCCACGGGTAACTATGGCTACACCTTC
TRBJ1-2 | . | TRBV7-9 | once | CSSTHPTYNYGYTF | TGTTCCAGCACCCATCCCACATACAACTATGGCTACACCTTC
TRBJ1-5 | . | TRBV20-1 | once | CSASAQHF | TGCAGTGCTAGCGCCCAGCATTTT
TRBJ2-7 | TRBD2 | TRBV6-4 | . | CARASGRNYEQYF | TGTGCCAGAGCGAGCGGGAGAAACTACGAGCAGTACTTC
TRBJ2-2 | TRBD1 | TRBV2 | . | CASDRERANTGELFF | TGTGCCAGCGACAGGGAACGCGCGAACACCGGGGAGCTGTTTTTT
TRBJ2-1 | TRBD2 | TRBV28 | . | CASSSEGLGGYNEQFF | TGTGCCAGCAGTTCCGAGGGACTAGGGGGCTACAATGAGCAGTTCTTC
TRBJ2-7 | TRBD2 | TRBV2 | . | CASGLAGAVYEQYF | TGTGCCAGCGGACTAGCGGGGGCCGTATACGAGCAGTACTTC
TRBJ2-7 | . | TRBV14 | few | CASSQGWRYEQYF | TGTGCCAGCAGCCAAGGGTGGAGGTACGAGCAGTACTTC
TRBJ2-3 | TRBD2 | TRBV5-4 | . | CASSAERGAGGPDTQYF | TGTGCCAGCAGCGCGGAGCGGGGAGCGGGGGGACCAGATACGCAGTATTTT
TRBJ1-5 | . | TRBV11-2 | . | CASSLDRGQPQHF | TGTGCCAGCAGCTTAGATAGGGGGCAGCCCCAGCATTTT
TRBJ1-2 | . | TRBV7-3 | . | CASSPPTGYRVYGYTF | TGTGCCAGCAGCCCCCCGACAGGTTATCGGGTCTATGGCTACACCTTC
TRBJ1-4 | . | TRBV7-8 | once | CASSFTGLVDEKLFF | TGTGCCAGCAGCTTTACAGGGCTCGTCGATGAAAAACTGTTTTTT
TRBJ2-7 | . | TRBV30 | . | CAWRVGGRTYEQYF | TGTGCCTGGAGGGTGGGGGGGCGAACCTACGAGCAGTACTTC
TRBJ1-2 | . | TRBV7-9 | once | CASSSRTAANYGYTF | TGTGCCAGCAGTTCCCGGACAGCAGCTAACTATGGCTACACCTTC
TRBJ2-7 | TRBD2 | TRBV7-2 | . | CASSPPPSGTVEQYF | TGTGCCAGCAGCCCACCCCCTAGCGGGACGGTAGAGCAGTACTTC
TRBJ2-7 | . | TRBV27 | . | CASSLSGTPYEQYF | TGTGCCAGCAGTTTAAGTGGGACACCCTACGAGCAGTACTTC
TRBJ1-5 | TRBD1 | TRBV30 | . | CAWRGQAGDQPQHF | TGTGCCTGGAGGGGACAGGCTGGGGATCAGCCCCAGCATTTT
TRBJ1-3 | . | TRBV19 | . | CASINDRKSSGNTIYF | TGTGCCAGTATCAATGACAGGAAAAGCTCTGGAAACACCATATATTTT
TRBJ2-7 | . | TRBV7-5 | . | CARSPRVLLAGEVSEQYF | TGTGCCAGAAGCCCCCGGGTTTTGCTAGCGGGGGAGGTCTCCGAGCAGTACTTC
TRBJ2-1 | . | TRBV28 | . | CASSLLQLAHYNEQFF | TGTGCCAGCAGTTTATTACAGCTAGCGCACTACAATGAGCAGTTCTTC
TRBJ1-3 | . | TRBV9 | . | CASSVDRIGNTIYF | TGTGCCAGCAGCGTAGACAGGATCGGAAACACCATATATTTT
TRBJ2-7 | TRBD1 | TRBV28 | . | CASSLLTGTSYEQYF | TGTGCCAGCAGTTTATTGACAGGGACCTCCTACGAGCAGTACTTC
TRBJ2-7 | TRBD1 | TRBV9 | . | CASSVEAGGGREQYF | TGTGCCAGCAGCGTAGAAGCAGGGGGCGGAAGGGAGCAGTACTTC
TRBJ2-7 | TRBD1 | TRBV30 | few | CAWSETGDHEQYF | TGTGCCTGGAGCGAGACAGGGGATCACGAGCAGTACTTC
TRBJ1-2 | TRBD1 | TRBV7-9 | . | CASSLVGQGEMRGYTF | TGTGCCAGCAGCTTAGTGGGACAGGGGGAAATGCGGGGCTACACCTTC
TRBJ2-2 | . | TRBV7-2 | . | CASSLSWNTGELFF | TGTGCCAGCAGCTTAAGCTGGAACACCGGGGAGCTGTTTTTT
TRBJ2-7 | . | TRBV30 | . | CAWRSVRGGAYEQYF | TGTGCCTGGAGATCTGTGAGGGGGGGAGCCTACGAGCAGTACTTC
TRBJ2-5 | . | TRBV5-1 | . | CASSLAQGETQYF | TGCGCCAGCAGCTTGGCTCAGGGAGAGACCCAGTACTTC
TRBJ2-1 | TRBD1 | TRBV6-5 | . | CASSPGQSNEQFF | TGTGCCAGCAGCCCGGGACAGAGCAATGAGCAGTTCTTC
TRBJ2-7 | . | TRBV11-2 | . | CASNLDSDGLEQYF | TGTGCCAGCAACCTCGACTCTGACGGCTTGGAGCAGTACTTC
TRBJ2-2 | . | TRBV5-1 | few | CASRVGADGELFF | TGCGCCAGCAGGGTAGGGGCAGACGGGGAGCTGTTTTTT
TRBJ2-4 | TRBD1 | TRBV4-1 | . | CASSQPGTVKNIQYF | TGCGCCAGCAGCCAGCCTGGGACAGTCAAAAACATTCAGTACTTC
TRBJ2-7 | TRBD1 | TRBV10-1 | . | CASSSGQGSEQYF | TGCGCCAGCAGTTCCGGACAGGGAAGCGAGCAGTACTTC
TRBJ2-1 | . | TRBV6-5 | few | CASSYSKFSNEQFF | TGTGCCAGCAGTTACTCGAAGTTTAGTAATGAGCAGTTCTTC
TRBJ2-4 | . | TRBV27 | . | CASRNSTGLAKNIQYF | TGTGCCAGCAGGAACTCGACAGGACTAGCCAAAAACATTCAGTACTTC
TRBJ1-5 | . | TRBV28 | . | CASSLFWEDSNQPQHF | TGTGCCAGCAGTTTGTTCTGGGAGGACAGCAATCAGCCCCAGCATTTT